This T cell receptor (beta chain) was sequenced for a study of blood T cell repertoires in COVID-19. Study background: Sites in the United States, Italy and Spain provided acute and convalescent COVID-19 samples. T cells, B-cell-depleted T cells, or PBMCs provided the cDNA or gDNA that served as material.

Per the germline V gene, CDR1 is SGHTA and CDR2 is FQGNSA. The ends were cut back, 1 base at V and 6 bases at J, with 10 bases in the middle. The CDR3 contains 13 residues. As handled by the study authors: Scientists estimated how many nucleated cells there were by amplifying reference gene primers. Method: immunoSEQ multiplex PCR; TCRdb's copy keeps in-frame clones and lacks some. V and J calls and clone size come straight from that table; D and trimming were deduced from the DNA. The sample yields more than 90,000 clones, 86% seen once. The source is a man aged 35 to 55 with acute or convalescent COVID-19. Sequences were obtained from peripheral blood. The rearrangement uses TRBV7-2 and TRBJ2-7; D may be TRBD2 (5 bases). In DNA, the CDR3 is TGTGCCAGCAGCTTAGGACTACTGGCCGAGCAGTACTTC. Translation gives CASSLGLLAEQYF.